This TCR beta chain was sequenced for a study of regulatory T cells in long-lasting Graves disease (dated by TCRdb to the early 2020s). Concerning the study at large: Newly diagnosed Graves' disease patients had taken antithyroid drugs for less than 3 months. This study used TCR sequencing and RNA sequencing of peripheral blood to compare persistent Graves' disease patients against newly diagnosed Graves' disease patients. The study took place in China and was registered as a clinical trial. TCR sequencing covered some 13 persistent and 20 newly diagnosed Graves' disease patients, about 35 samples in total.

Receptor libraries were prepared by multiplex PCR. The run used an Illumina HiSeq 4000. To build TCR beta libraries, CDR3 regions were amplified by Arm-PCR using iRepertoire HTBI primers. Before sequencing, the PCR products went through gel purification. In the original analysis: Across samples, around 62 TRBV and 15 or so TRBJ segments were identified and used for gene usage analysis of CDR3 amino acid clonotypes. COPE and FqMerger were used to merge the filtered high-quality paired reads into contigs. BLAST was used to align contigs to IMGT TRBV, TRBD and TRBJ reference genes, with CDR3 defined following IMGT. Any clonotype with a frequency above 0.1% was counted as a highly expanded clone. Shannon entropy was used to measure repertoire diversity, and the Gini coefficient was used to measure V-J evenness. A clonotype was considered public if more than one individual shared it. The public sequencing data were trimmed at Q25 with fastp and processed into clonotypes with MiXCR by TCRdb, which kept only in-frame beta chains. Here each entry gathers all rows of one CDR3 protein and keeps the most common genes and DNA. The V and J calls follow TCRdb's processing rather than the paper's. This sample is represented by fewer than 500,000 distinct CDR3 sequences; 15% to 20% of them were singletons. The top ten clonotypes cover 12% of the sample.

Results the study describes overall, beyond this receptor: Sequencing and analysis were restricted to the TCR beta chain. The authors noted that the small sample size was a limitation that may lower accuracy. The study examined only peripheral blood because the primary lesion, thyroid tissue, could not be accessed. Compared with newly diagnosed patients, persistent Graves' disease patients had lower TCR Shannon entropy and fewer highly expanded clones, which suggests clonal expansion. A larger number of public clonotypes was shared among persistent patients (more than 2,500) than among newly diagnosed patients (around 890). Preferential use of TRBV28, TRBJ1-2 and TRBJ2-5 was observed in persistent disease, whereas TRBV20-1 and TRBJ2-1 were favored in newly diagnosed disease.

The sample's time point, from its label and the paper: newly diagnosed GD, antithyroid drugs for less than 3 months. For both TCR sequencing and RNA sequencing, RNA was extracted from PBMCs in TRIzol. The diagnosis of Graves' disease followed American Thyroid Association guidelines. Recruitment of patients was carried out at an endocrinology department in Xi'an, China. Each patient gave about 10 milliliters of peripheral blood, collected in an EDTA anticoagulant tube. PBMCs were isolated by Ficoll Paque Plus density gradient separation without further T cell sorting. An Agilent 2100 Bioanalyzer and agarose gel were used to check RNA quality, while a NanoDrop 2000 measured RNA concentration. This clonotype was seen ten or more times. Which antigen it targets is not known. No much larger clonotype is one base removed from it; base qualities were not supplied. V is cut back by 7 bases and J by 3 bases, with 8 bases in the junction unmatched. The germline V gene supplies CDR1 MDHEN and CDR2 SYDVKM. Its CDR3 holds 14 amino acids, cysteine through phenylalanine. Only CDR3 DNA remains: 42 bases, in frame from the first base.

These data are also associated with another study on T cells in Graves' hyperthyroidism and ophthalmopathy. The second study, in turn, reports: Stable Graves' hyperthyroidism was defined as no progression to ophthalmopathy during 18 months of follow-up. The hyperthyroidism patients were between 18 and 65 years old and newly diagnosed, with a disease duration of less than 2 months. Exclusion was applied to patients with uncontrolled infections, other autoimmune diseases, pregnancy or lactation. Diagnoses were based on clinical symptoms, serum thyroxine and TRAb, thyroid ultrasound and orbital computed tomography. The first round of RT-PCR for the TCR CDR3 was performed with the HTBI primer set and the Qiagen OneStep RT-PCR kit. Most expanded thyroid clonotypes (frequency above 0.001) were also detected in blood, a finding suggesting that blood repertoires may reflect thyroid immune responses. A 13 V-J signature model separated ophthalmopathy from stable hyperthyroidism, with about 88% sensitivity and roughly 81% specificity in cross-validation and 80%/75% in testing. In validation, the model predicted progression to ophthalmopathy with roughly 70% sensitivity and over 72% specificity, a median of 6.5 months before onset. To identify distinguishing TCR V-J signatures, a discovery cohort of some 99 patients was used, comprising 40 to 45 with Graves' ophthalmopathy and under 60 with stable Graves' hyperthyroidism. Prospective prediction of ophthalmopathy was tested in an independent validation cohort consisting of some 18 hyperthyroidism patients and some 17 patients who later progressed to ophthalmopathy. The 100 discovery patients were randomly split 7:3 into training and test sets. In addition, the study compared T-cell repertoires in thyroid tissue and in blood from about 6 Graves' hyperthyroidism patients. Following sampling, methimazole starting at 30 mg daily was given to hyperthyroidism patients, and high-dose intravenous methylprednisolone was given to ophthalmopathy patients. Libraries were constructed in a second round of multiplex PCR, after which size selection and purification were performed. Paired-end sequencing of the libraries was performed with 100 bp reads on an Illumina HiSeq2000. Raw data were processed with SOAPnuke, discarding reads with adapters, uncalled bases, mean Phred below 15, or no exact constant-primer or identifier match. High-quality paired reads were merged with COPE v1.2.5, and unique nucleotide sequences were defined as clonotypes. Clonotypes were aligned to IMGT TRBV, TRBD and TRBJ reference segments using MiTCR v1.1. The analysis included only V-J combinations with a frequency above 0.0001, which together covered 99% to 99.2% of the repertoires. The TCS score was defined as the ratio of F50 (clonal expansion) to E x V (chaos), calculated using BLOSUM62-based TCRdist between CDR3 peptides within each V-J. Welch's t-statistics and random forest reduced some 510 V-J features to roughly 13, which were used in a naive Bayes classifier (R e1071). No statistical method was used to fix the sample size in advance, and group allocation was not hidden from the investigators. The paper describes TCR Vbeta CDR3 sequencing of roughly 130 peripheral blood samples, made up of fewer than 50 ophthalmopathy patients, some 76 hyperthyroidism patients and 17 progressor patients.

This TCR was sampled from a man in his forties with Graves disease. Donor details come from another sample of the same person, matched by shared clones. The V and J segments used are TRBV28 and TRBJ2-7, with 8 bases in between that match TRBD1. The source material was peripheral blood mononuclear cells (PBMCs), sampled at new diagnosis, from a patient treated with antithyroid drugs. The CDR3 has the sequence CASTPVGTGYEQYF. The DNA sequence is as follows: TGTGCCAGCACCCCTGTCGGGACAGGCTACGAGCAGTACTTC.